This T cell receptor beta chain was identified during a study of shared clonotypes between healthy human individuals. Deep was the level used in running the assay. Measured with immunoSEQ multiplex PCR; TCRdb has only the in-frame clones, and not every one. The sample lists roughly 2.1 million clones, roughly 91% occurring once. About this clone: Its antigen remains unidentified.

Overall study findings and caveats: Only a few donors were included, so the genetic and exposure-history diversity represented was limited. Sharing across a few donors was seen in 4% to 5.5% of naive CD4 clonotypes.

V lost 4 bases to trimming and J lost 2 bases, with 15 bases between them. The CDR3 totals 15 residues. Germline CDR1 SEHNR, CDR2 FQNEAQ (reference sequence). Naivety among CD8 cells was defined by CD45RO negativity and positive CCR7 selection, thereby excluding terminally differentiated effector memory CD45RA+ cells. HIV-negative, healthy adults without recent acute infections or vaccinations were the donors. This clonotype originated in a man younger than 35 in good health. Some clones in this sample may be carry-over from other donors' samples. V gene TRBV7-9 combines with J gene TRBJ2-7; D is perhaps TRBD2 (6 bases). Material for sequencing was naive CD8+ T cells from PBMCs. The DNA of the CDR3 is TGTGCCAGCAGCTCAGACCCTAGCGAAGCCTACGAGCAGTACTTC. Amino acids: CASSSDPSEAYEQYF.